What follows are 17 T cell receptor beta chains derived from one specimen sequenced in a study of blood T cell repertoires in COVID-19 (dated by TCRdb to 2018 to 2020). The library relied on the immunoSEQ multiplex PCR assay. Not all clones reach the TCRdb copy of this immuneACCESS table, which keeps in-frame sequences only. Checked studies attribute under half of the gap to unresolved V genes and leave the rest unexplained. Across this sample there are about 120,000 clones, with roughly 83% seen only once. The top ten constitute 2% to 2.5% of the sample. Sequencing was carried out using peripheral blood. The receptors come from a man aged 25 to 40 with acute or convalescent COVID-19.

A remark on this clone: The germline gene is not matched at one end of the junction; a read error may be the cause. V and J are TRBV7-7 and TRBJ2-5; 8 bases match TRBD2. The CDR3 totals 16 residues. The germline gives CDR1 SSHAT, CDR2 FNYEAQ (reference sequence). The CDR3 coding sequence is TGTGCTAGCAGCTTAGGCCCAGCGGGGGACCAAGAGACCCAGTACTTC. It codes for CASSLGPAGDQETQYF.

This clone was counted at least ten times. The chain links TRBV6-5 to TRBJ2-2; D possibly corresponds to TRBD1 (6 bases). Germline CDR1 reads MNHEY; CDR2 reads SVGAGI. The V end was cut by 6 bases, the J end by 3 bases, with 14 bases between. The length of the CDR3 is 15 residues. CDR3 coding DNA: TGTGCCAGCAGCTTACAGGGTTGGGACACCGGGGAGCTGTTTTTT. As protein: CASSLQGWDTGELFF.

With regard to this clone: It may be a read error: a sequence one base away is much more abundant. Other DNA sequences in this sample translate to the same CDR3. The CDR3 nucleotides are TGTGCCAGCAGCCCCGGGACAGGGGGGTATGGCTACACCTTC. Residues: CASSPGTGGYGYTF. V is TRBV6-5 and J is TRBJ1-2; 11 bases fit TRBD1. The CDR3 totals 14 residues. V lost 6 bases, J lost 5 bases, and 5 bases stayed unmatched. Germline V lookup: CDR1 MNHEY, CDR2 SVGAGI.

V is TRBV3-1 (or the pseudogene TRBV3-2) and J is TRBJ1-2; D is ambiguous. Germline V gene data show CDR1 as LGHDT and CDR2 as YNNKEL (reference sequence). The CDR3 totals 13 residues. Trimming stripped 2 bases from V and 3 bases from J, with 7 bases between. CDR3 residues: CASSQLADYGYTF. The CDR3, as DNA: TGTGCCAGCAGCCAATTGGCCGACTATGGCTACACCTTC.

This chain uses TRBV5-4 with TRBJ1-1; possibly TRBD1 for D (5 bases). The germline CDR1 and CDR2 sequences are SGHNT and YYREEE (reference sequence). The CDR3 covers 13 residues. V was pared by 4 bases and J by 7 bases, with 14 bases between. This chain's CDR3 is CASSPPDRHEAFF. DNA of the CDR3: TGTGCCAGCAGCCCCCCTGACAGACATGAAGCTTTCTTT.

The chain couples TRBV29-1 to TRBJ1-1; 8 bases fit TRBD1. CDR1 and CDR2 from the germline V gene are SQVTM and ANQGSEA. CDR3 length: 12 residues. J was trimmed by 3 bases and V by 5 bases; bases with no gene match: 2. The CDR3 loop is CSVSTGDTEAFF. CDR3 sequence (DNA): TGCAGCGTTTCGACAGGGGACACTGAAGCTTTCTTT.

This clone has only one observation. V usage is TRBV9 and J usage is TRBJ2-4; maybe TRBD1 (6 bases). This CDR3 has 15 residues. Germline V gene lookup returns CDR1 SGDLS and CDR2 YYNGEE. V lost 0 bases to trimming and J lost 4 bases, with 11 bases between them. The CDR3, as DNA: TGTGCCAGCAGCGTAGATCAGGGGATAAAAAACATTCAGTACTTC. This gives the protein CASSVDQGIKNIQYF.

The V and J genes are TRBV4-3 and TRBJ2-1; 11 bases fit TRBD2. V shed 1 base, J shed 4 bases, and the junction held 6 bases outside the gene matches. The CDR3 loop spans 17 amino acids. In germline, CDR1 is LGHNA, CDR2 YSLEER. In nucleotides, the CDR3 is TGCGCCAGCAGCCAAGGACTAGCGGGGAATACATACAATGAGCAGTTCTTC. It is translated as CASSQGLAGNTYNEQFF.

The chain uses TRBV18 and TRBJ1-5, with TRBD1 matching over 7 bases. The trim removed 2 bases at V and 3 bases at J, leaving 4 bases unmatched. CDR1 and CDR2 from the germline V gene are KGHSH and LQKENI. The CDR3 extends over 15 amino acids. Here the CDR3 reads CASSPSTGDNQPQHF. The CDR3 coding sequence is TGTGCCAGCTCACCATCTACAGGGGACAATCAGCCCCAGCATTTT.

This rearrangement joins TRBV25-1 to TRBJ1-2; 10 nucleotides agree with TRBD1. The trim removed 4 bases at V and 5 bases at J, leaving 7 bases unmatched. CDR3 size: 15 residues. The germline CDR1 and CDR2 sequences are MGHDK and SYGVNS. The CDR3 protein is CASSGTGGMKYGYTF. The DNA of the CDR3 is TGTGCCAGCAGTGGGACAGGGGGGATGAAGTATGGCTACACCTTC.

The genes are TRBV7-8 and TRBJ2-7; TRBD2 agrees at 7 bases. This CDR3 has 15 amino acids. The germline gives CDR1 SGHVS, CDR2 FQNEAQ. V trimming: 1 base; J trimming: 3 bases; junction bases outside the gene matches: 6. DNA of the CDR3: TGTGCCAGCAGCTTAGGGGGGGGACCCTTCTACGAGCAGTACGTC. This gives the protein CASSLGGGPFYEQYV.

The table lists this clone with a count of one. CDR3 DNA sequence: TGTGCCTGGAGTGGACTGAGCATGAACACTGAAGCTTTCTTT. This gives the protein CAWSGLSMNTEAFF. The rearrangement joins TRBV30 to TRBJ1-1; D is uncertain. CDR3 length: 14 residues. Germline V gives CDR1 GTSNPN, CDR2 SVGIG (reference sequence). V lost 1 base, J lost 0 bases, and 9 bases lay in between. Combining the CDR3 with reference TRBV30 and TRBJ1-1 gives the whole variable domain SQTIHQWPATLVQPVGSPLSLECTVEGTSNPNLYWYRQAAGRGLQLLFYSVGIGQISSEVPQNLSASRPQDRQFILSSKKLLLSDSGFYLCAWSGLSMNTEAFFGQGTRLTVV.

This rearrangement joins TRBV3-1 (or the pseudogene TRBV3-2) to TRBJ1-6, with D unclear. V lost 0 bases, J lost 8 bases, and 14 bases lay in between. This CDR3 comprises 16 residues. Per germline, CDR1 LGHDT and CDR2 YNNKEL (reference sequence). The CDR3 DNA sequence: TGTGCCAGCAGCCAAGATTTGGGCCGTCGTTATTCACCCCTCCACTTT. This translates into CASSQDLGRRYSPLHF.

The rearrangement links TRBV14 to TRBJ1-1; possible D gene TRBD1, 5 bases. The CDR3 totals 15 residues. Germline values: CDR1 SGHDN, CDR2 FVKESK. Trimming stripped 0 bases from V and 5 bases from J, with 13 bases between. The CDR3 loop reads CASSQDSGGGTEAFF. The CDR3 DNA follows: TGTGCCAGCAGCCAAGATTCGGGGGGAGGAACTGAAGCTTTCTTT.

CDR3 loop: CASSPLAKNIQYF. DNA of the CDR3: TGTGCCAGCAGCCCCCTAGCCAAAAACATTCAGTACTTC. This chain connects TRBV3-1 (or the pseudogene TRBV3-2) to TRBJ2-4; no definite D call. The V and J ends lost 4 bases and 0 bases respectively, with 4 bases between them. The CDR3 contains 13 residues. From germline, CDR1 is LGHDT and CDR2 YNNKEL (reference sequence).

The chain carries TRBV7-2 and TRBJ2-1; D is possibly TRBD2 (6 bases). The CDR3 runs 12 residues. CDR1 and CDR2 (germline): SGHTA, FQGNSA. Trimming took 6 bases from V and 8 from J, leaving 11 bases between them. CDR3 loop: CASRDYSYEQFF. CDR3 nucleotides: TGTGCCAGCAGGGACTACTCCTATGAGCAGTTCTTC.

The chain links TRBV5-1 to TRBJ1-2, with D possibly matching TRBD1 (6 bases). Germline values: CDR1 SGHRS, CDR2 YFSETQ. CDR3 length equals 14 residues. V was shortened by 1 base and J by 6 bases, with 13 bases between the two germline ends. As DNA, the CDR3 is TGCGCCAGCAGCTTGAGTTCAGGGGAAGATGGCTACACCTTC. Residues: CASSLSSGEDGYTF.